This T cell receptor (beta chain) was retrieved from a study of molecular identifiers for immune sequencing clone quantification. The CDR3 sequence is 15 residues long. Trimming took off 1 base at V and 8 bases at J, with 16 bases between the two ends. Per the germline V gene, CDR1 is SGHRS and CDR2 is YFSETQ. Remarks on this clonotype: A much larger clone sits a single nucleotide away, making a read error possible.

One entry per CDR3 protein results from TCRdb running MiXCR on the PCR reads. This sample carries under 350,000 distinct CDR3 sequences, roughly a quarter of them seen once, and the ten largest clones take around 0.7%. The J gene is TRBJ1-5, the V gene TRBV5-1; D remains ambiguous. Sequenced sample: naive CD8+ T cells from blood, with Jurkat cell RNA spiked in. Subset in this sample: FACS-sorted CD8+CD4-CCR7+CD45RA+ naive T cells. The receptor was isolated from a human donor in good health. Some libraries in this study had Jurkat cell RNA spiked in. In DNA, the CDR3 is TGCGCCAGCAGCTTGATGGGGTACCTTTTCGAGCCCCAGCATTTT. Translating it yields CASSLMGYLFEPQHF.